One sample yielded the 13 T cell receptor beta chains listed below, sequenced in a study of blood T cell repertoires in COVID-19. Libraries were prepared by immunoSEQ multiplex PCR; TCRdb keeps only in-frame clonotypes and omits some of them. Here the sample spans hundreds of thousands of clones, roughly 85% being singletons. Material for sequencing was peripheral blood. The receptors shown here come from a human donor in a cohort sampled during active COVID-19.

This clone appeared a few times. This chain links TRBV6-5 with TRBJ1-3, with 7 bases that match TRBD1. Germline V gene data show CDR1 as MNHEY and CDR2 as SVGAGI. V shed 6 bases, J shed 5 bases, and the junction held 4 bases outside the gene matches. The CDR3 length is 13 residues. Written as DNA, the CDR3 is TGTGCCAGCAGATACAGGGGAAGAAACACCATATATTTT. It encodes CASRYRGRNTIYF.

V and J are TRBV12-5 and TRBJ1-2, with a tentative D call TRBD1 (5 bases). Germline V gene data show CDR1 as LGHNT and CDR2 as FRNRAP. This CDR3 is 13 amino acids long. The V gene lost 7 bases and the J gene lost 4 bases, with 13 bases spanning the gap. The CDR3 region is CASAQGIGYGYTF. The CDR3 DNA sequence: TGTGCTAGTGCCCAGGGTATTGGCTATGGCTACACCTTC.

The chain has TRBV29-1 and TRBJ1-2; 8 bases fit TRBD1. The V gene end was trimmed by 0 bases and the J gene end by 11 bases; junction bases not matched to a gene: 8. Germline V gives CDR1 SQVTM, CDR2 ANQGSEA. The CDR3 spans 13 residues. The CDR3 spells CSVEDIGGTGYTF. The CDR3 coding sequence is TGCAGCGTTGAAGACATCGGAGGGACAGGATACACCTTC.

The chain links TRBV7-9 to TRBJ2-1, with D unclear. Trimming stripped 3 bases from V and 9 bases from J, with 9 bases between. The CDR3 length is 12 residues. The germline V gene encodes CDR1 SEHNR and CDR2 FQNEAQ (reference sequence). CDR3 coding DNA: TGTGCCAGCAGCTTCGGGTCCACTGAGCAGTTCTTC. Its protein product is CASSFGSTEQFF.

Here the CDR3 reads CASSPLPDRANTEAFF. The CDR3 DNA sequence: TGTGCCAGCTCACCACTGCCTGACAGGGCGAACACTGAAGCTTTCTTT. The gene calls are TRBV18 and TRBJ1-1, with TRBD1 matching 7 bases. The CDR3 contains 16 residues. After removal of 1 base from V and 1 base from J, the junction contained 6 bases not matched to a gene. In germline, CDR1 is KGHSH, CDR2 LQKENI. Based on the CDR3 plus reference TRBV18 and TRBJ1-1, the full variable domain is NAGVMQNPRHLVRRRGQEARLRCSPMKGHSHVYWYRQLPEEGLKFMVYLQKENIIDESGMPKERFSAEFPKEGPSILRIQQVVRGDSAAYFCASSPLPDRANTEAFFGQGTRLTVV.

The rearrangement joins TRBV6-5 to TRBJ2-1; 8 bases agree with TRBD2. The CDR3 extends over 15 amino acids. V trimming: 5 bases; J trimming: 5 bases; junction bases outside the gene matches: 8. Germline V gene sequence: CDR1 MNHEY, CDR2 SVGAGI. The CDR3 spells CASSPAGEADNEQFF. As DNA, the CDR3 is TGTGCCAGCAGTCCAGCGGGAGAGGCGGACAATGAGCAGTTCTTC.

This CDR3 reads CASSLSAGVYNEQFF. The CDR3 region has the DNA TGTGCCAGCAGCTTATCGGCGGGAGTGTACAATGAGCAGTTCTTC. The chain couples TRBV7-2 to TRBJ2-1, with 7 positions matching TRBD2. Germline lookup yields CDR1 SGHTA and CDR2 FQGNSA. This CDR3 has 15 amino acids. V gave up 2 bases and J gave up 4 bases; unmatched junction bases: 5.

This chain connects TRBV24-1 to TRBJ2-2; 7 nucleotides match TRBD2. With V trimmed by 3 bases and J by 6 bases, 6 bases remained unmatched. Germline V gives CDR1 KGHDR, CDR2 SFDVKD. The CDR3 consists of 15 residues. The CDR3 bases are TGTGCCACCAGTGATCAACCTCTAGCGGCCGGGGAGCTGTTTTTT. Its translation: CATSDQPLAAGELFF.

The CDR3 DNA is TGTGCCAGCAGCTCGGCAGGACTGGTTGAAGCTTTCTTT. Translation gives CASSSAGLVEAFF. The chain combines TRBV7-2 with TRBJ1-1; no clear D gene. The CDR3 has 13 residues. Germline CDR1 and CDR2: SGHTA and FQGNSA. Trimming pared 4 bases from V and 7 bases from J, leaving 13 bases between.

The chain employs TRBV6-2 or TRBV6-3 and TRBJ2-1, with a possible D match to TRBD2 (5 bases). Per germline, CDR1 MNHEY and CDR2 SVGEGT. The germline V and J ends were trimmed by 4 bases and 0 bases, with 10 bases remaining between them. The CDR3 runs 15 residues. In nucleotides, the CDR3 is TGTGCCAGCAGTTTAAGCGCGGGCTCCTACAATGAGCAGTTCTTC. Its translation is CASSLSAGSYNEQFF.

A single count supports this clone. CDR3 region: CASSLVPSGSGSRTDTQYF. As DNA, the CDR3 is TGTGCCAGCAGCTTAGTCCCCTCAGGAAGCGGGAGTCGAACAGATACGCAGTATTTT. The chain employs TRBV11-2 and TRBJ2-3; 8 bases match TRBD2. J gave up 3 bases and V 1 base, and 15 bases lay outside the gene matches. The CDR3 has 19 amino acids. Germline V gene sequence: CDR1 SGHAT, CDR2 FQNNGV. Together with reference TRBV11-2 and TRBJ2-3, the CDR3 gives the full variable domain: EAGVAQSPRYKIIEKRQSVAFWCNPISGHATLYWYQQILGQGPKLLIQFQNNGVVDDSQLPKDRFSAERLKGVDSTLKIQPAKLEDSAVYLCASSLVPSGSGSRTDTQYFGPGTRLTVL.

This chain connects TRBV18 to TRBJ2-1; D is perhaps TRBD2 (6 bases). With 6 bases removed from V and 1 base from J, the gap between germline ends came to 7 bases. The length of the CDR3 is 13 residues. Per the germline V gene, CDR1 is KGHSH and CDR2 is LQKENI. The CDR3: CASSSGSYNEQFF. CDR3 nucleotides: TGTGCCAGCTCTAGCGGATCCTACAATGAGCAGTTCTTC.

This chain joins TRBV18 and TRBJ2-2; TRBD2 matches at 13 bases. This CDR3 has 17 amino acids. CDR1 and CDR2 from the germline V gene are KGHSH and LQKENI. J lost 7 bases, V lost 6 bases, and 11 bases had no gene match. The DNA of the CDR3 is TGTGCCAGCTCTCCGGGACTAGCGGGAATCCGTGGCGGGGAGCTGTTTTTT. Encoded protein: CASSPGLAGIRGGELFF.